This is a list of T cell receptor beta chains from one sample in a study of beta chain features in type 1 diabetes. Sequencing was performed with immunoSEQ multiplex PCR; in TCRdb, only in-frame clones are kept and a portion is missing. Of about 930,000 clones listed, 17% were seen once; the top ten hold 0.02% to 0.025%. The material sequenced was naive CD4+ T cells from blood. The receptors shown here come from a young woman in good health. The CDR3 runs from the conserved cysteine through the conserved F or W. The order of the fields is V gene, J gene, clone size, D gene, CDR3 DNA, CDR3 protein. A D gene is named only where the DNA matches it firmly. Part of the rows lack a size; the others show once, few, many or a class for expanded clones.

TRBV5-4	TRBJ1-4	.	.	TGTGCCAGCAGCTTATCCGGCAGAGAAAAACTGTTTTTT	CASSLSGREKLFF
TRBV18	TRBJ2-3	few	.	TGTGCCAGCTCCACCTTCACCACAGATACGCAGTATTTT	CASSTFTTDTQYF
TRBV5-5	TRBJ1-5	.	.	TGTGCCAGCAGCTTGGCCGGGGCTGGTCAGCCCCAGCATTTT	CASSLAGAGQPQHF
TRBV19	TRBJ1-1	.	.	TGTGCCAGTTCCCTCATGAACACTGAAGCTTTCTTT	CASSLMNTEAFF
TRBV20-1	TRBJ2-5	few	.	TGCAGTGCTCTGGGTCAGGGGTCCCAGTACTTC	CSALGQGSQYF
TRBV4-2	TRBJ2-1	few	.	TGTGCCAGCAGCCAACCGGGACTTGAAACCTACAATGAGCAGTTCTTC	CASSQPGLETYNEQFF
TRBV18	TRBJ2-2	.	TRBD1	TGTGCCAGCTCACCTCAGGACAGGGCGCTCACCGGGGAGCTGTTTTTT	CASSPQDRALTGELFF
TRBV5-4	TRBJ2-1	.	TRBD2	TGTGCCAGCAGCTTCTCGTTAGGACTAGCGGCTTTCTACAATGAGCAGTTCTTC	CASSFSLGLAAFYNEQFF
TRBV6-5	TRBJ2-5	few	TRBD1	TGTGCCAGCAGCCAAATGGACAGGGTGAAGACCCAGTACTTC	CASSQMDRVKTQYF
TRBV5-4	TRBJ2-6	few	.	TGTGCCAGCACCCTCGGTGGGATCTCTGGGGCCAACGTCCTGACTTTC	CASTLGGISGANVLTF
TRBV6-5	TRBJ2-6	few	.	TGTGCCAGCAACGCGGGTGCATCAAAAAACGTCCTGACTTTC	CASNAGASKNVLTF
TRBV28	TRBJ1-4	.	TRBD1	TGTGCCAGCAGTTCCCCGGGACAGGGACATGAAAAACTGTTTTTT	CASSSPGQGHEKLFF
TRBV7-2	TRBJ2-7	.	.	TGTGCCAGCAGCTTAGGGGGACCAGGGGCACCCTACGAGCAGTACTTC	CASSLGGPGAPYEQYF
TRBV9	TRBJ2-2	.	.	TGTGCCAGCAGCGTAGTGGCAGGGCGGGCTGGGGAGCTGTTTTTT	CASSVVAGRAGELFF
TRBV14	TRBJ2-1	.	TRBD2	TGTGCCAGCAGCCAATACACTAGCGGGAGGCCTTACAATGAGCAGTTCTTC	CASSQYTSGRPYNEQFF
TRBV2	TRBJ2-1	.	TRBD2	TGTGCCGGCAGCGGGAGACCATACAATGAGCAGTTCTTC	CAGSGRPYNEQFF
TRBV7-2	TRBJ2-5	.	TRBD2	TGTGCCAGCAGCCCAGGAGCGGGACAAGAGACCCAGTACTTC	CASSPGAGQETQYF
TRBV27	TRBJ2-1	.	TRBD1	TGTGCCAGCAGTTTGGGGTCGGACAGGGTAAATGTTTACAGGGGGAATGAGCAGTTCTTC	CASSLGSDRVNVYRGNEQFF
TRBV5-4	TRBJ2-1	few	TRBD2	TGTGCCAGCAGCTTGGGCGGGGGCTCCTACAATGAGCAGTTCTTC	CASSLGGGSYNEQFF
TRBV6-5	TRBJ2-5	few	.	TGTGCCAGCAGTTACATAGGTGGATACCAAGAGACCCAGTACTTC	CASSYIGGYQETQYF
TRBV10-3	TRBJ2-7	few	TRBD1	TGTGCCATCAGTAGGGGACAGTACTACGAGCAGTACTTC	CAISRGQYYEQYF
TRBV28	TRBJ2-7	.	.	TGTGCCAGCACCTCGAGGCCGAATTCGTACGAGCAGTACTTC	CASTSRPNSYEQYF
TRBV6-4	TRBJ1-3	.	TRBD1	TGTGCCAGCAGTGACCGCTGGGATACAGGGGAGAACCGCTCTGGAAACACCATATATTTT	CASSDRWDTGENRSGNTIYF
TRBV7-2	TRBJ2-3	.	.	TGTGCCAGCAGCTTAACTAGGGGGACAACCGGGGATACGCAGTATTTT	CASSLTRGTTGDTQYF
TRBV28	TRBJ2-3	.	TRBD2	TGTGCCAGCAGTTTGGCGGGAGGGCCAGCAGATACGCAGTATTTT	CASSLAGGPADTQYF
TRBV28	TRBJ2-1	.	.	TGTGCCAGCAGCGCCTCGAGCGACTTCTACAATGAGCAGTTCTTC	CASSASSDFYNEQFF
TRBV4-3	TRBJ2-7	few	TRBD2	TGCGCCAGCAGCCACAGCGGGAGCAACCCCTACGAGCAGTACTTC	CASSHSGSNPYEQYF
TRBV19	TRBJ2-3	few	TRBD2	TGTGCCAGTAGTCTAGCGGGGGGGGATACGCAGTATTTT	CASSLAGGDTQYF
TRBV16	TRBJ2-1	many	.	TGTGCCAGCAGTCTCGGGCAGGCCCTCCCTTGTTTCTTC	CASSLGQALPCFF
TRBV20-1	TRBJ2-3	.	.	TGCAGTCCTGCGGGGGCTGATACGCAGTATTTT	CSPAGADTQYF
TRBV18	TRBJ1-1	.	.	TGTGCCAGCTCAGGGCAGGGAGGGACTGAAGCTTTCTTT	CASSGQGGTEAFF
TRBV7-8	TRBJ2-7	.	TRBD2	TGTGCCAGCAGCTTAAATCCTAGCGGGGCCTCCTACGAGCAGTACTTC	CASSLNPSGASYEQYF
TRBV5-1	TRBJ2-3	.	TRBD2	TGCGCCACCTCCCCCGGGACTAGGAGCACAGATACGCAGTATTTT	CATSPGTRSTDTQYF
TRBV7-9	TRBJ2-5	.	.	TGTGCCAGCAGCCCAATAGTAGGAGGGGGACAAGAGACCCAGTACTTC	CASSPIVGGGQETQYF
TRBV5-1	TRBJ2-3	.	TRBD2	TGCGCCAGCAGCCCCCAACTAGCGGGAGATACGCAGTATTTT	CASSPQLAGDTQYF
TRBV5-1	TRBJ2-1	few	TRBD1	TGCGCCAGCAGTTTACAGGGGGCTGGTGAGCAGTTCTTC	CASSLQGAGEQFF
TRBV29-1	TRBJ2-2	few	.	TGCAGCGCCCACGGACGGCAGAACACCGGGGAGCTGTTTTTT	CSAHGRQNTGELFF
TRBV7-3	TRBJ2-2	.	.	TGTGCCAGCAGCTTAACCAGGAACACCGGGGAGCTGTTTTTT	CASSLTRNTGELFF
TRBV28	TRBJ1-2	few	TRBD1	TGTGCCAGCATCCCTATCTCGGGACAGGGTCTCTATGGCTACACCTTC	CASIPISGQGLYGYTF
TRBV5-1	TRBJ2-2	few	.	TGCGCCAGCAGCTTGGGAACCCCCGGGGAGCTGTTTTTT	CASSLGTPGELFF
TRBV7-9	TRBJ2-5	few	.	TGTGCCAGCAGCTTAGCTCGGAACTCGCTTCAAGAGACCCAGTACTTC	CASSLARNSLQETQYF
TRBV29-1	TRBJ2-2	few	.	TGCGCAGCGCGGCCTCCAAGGGTCACCGGGGAGCTGTTTTTT	CAARPPRVTGELFF
TRBV5-4	TRBJ2-1	few	.	TGTGCCAGCAGCTTGTCGGGCTACAGGAACAATGAGCAGTTCTTC	CASSLSGYRNNEQFF
TRBV15	TRBJ1-2	few	.	TGTGCCACCAGCAAGGAACAGACTGATGGCTACACCTTC	CATSKEQTDGYTF
TRBV19	TRBJ1-2	.	TRBD1	TGTGCCAGTCAATCCAATACGGGGACAGGCTATGGCTACACCTTC	CASQSNTGTGYGYTF